This is a list of T cell receptor beta chains from one sample in a study of T-cell reconstitution after alpha-beta-depleted transplantation in children. MiXCR was run by TCRdb on the PCR reads, yielding one entry per CDR3 protein. The repertoire consists of approximately 800,000 distinct CDR3 sequences, with about 15% occurring once and the leading ten covering 5%. The sample here was PBMCs, mostly from graft donor cells, taken 360 days after TCRalphabeta/CD19-depleted stem cell transplant. The source of these receptors is a male patient aged 5 to 17 who had a stem cell transplant for acute lymphoblastic leukemia, so the T cells may come from the graft donor. The CDR3 runs from the conserved cysteine through the conserved F or W. D genes are given only for firm matches. Not all rows give a size; the values are once, few, many and, for expanded clones, a class.

D gene	V gene	clone size	J gene	CDR3 DNA	CDR3 protein
.	TRBV20-1	many	TRBJ2-5	TGCAGTGCTAGTGACCCGAGAAGAGAGACCCAGTACTTC	CSASDPRRETQYF
.	TRBV15	few	TRBJ2-7	TGTGCCACCAGCAGGGGGAGATCCTACGAGCAGTACTTC	CATSRGRSYEQYF
.	TRBV4-2	few	TRBJ2-2	TGTGCCAGCAGCCAAGAACCGGGGGGGGAGCTGTTTTTT	CASSQEPGGELFF
TRBD2	TRBV11-1	once	TRBJ2-5	TGTGCCAGCAGCTTAGCTGGCTCCTCGGGACTATTAAAACAAGAGACCCAGTACTTC	CASSLAGSSGLLKQETQYF
TRBD1	TRBV15	few	TRBJ2-1	TGTGCCACCAGCAGAGGGGCAGGGGGCCCCACGCCCTACAATGAGCAGTTCTTC	CATSRGAGGPTPYNEQFF
TRBD2	TRBV7-2	.	TRBJ2-3	TGTGCCAGCAGCCCAGCCCCTAGCGGGAGGGGAAAAGATACGCAGTATTTT	CASSPAPSGRGKDTQYF
.	TRBV4-1	many	TRBJ2-2	TGCGCCAGCAGCCAAGTTGGACGGACCGGGGAGCTGTTTTTT	CASSQVGRTGELFF
.	TRBV7-9	.	TRBJ2-2	TGTGCCAGCAGCTTAGTGGCGACTCCCACCGGGGAGCTGTTTTTT	CASSLVATPTGELFF
.	TRBV2	.	TRBJ2-2	TGTGCCAGCAGAATATCCGGGACTCGGAACACCGGGGAGCTGTTTTTT	CASRISGTRNTGELFF
TRBD2	TRBV5-6	.	TRBJ2-7	TGTGCCAGCAGCTTTTTGTGGGGGGGAGCCTACGAGCAGTACTTC	CASSFLWGGAYEQYF
.	TRBV27	.	TRBJ2-7	TGTGCCAGCAGTTTAATCGGCCGCTACGAGCAGTACTTC	CASSLIGRYEQYF
.	TRBV7-8	many	TRBJ2-1	TGTGCCAGCAGCCAAAGGACGGCTTCGTACAATGAGCAGTTCTTC	CASSQRTASYNEQFF
.	TRBV7-3	few	TRBJ2-1	TGTGCCAGCAGCTTATCTCCCGACAGAAACAATGAGCAGTTCTTC	CASSLSPDRNNEQFF
.	TRBV25-1	.	TRBJ2-6	TGTGCCAGCAGTGGGTATGGAGGGGCCAACGTCCTGACTTTC	CASSGYGGANVLTF
.	TRBV5-1	few	TRBJ2-3	TGCGCCAGCAGCTTGGCAGTTTTAGGAGCCACTAGCACAGATACGCAGTATTTT	CASSLAVLGATSTDTQYF
TRBD2	TRBV4-1	.	TRBJ2-7	TGCGCCAGCAGCCAAGAAGGACTAGCGGGAGCGGTAGCCCACGAGCAGTACTTC	CASSQEGLAGAVAHEQYF
.	TRBV12-3/TRBV12-4	few	TRBJ2-1	TGTGCCAGCAGACCCGGGAACTACTACAATGAGCAGTTCTTC	CASRPGNYYNEQFF
.	TRBV12-3/TRBV12-4	.	TRBJ2-7	TGTGCCAGCAACCCTAACGGTCCGGCCTACGAGCAGTACTTC	CASNPNGPAYEQYF
TRBD2	TRBV5-1	few	TRBJ2-7	TGCGCCAGCAGCTTGAGCGGGGGAAGCGGGATCGGATCCTACGAGCAGTACTTC	CASSLSGGSGIGSYEQYF
TRBD2	TRBV27	.	TRBJ2-1	TGTGCCAGCAGTCGATACCGATCCTGGACTAGCGGGAGGGCCGAGCAGTTCTTC	CASSRYRSWTSGRAEQFF
.	TRBV12-3/TRBV12-4	many	TRBJ2-1	TGTGCCAGCAAGTTTGCGGATACTTACAATGAGCAGTTCTTC	CASKFADTYNEQFF
.	TRBV5-1	.	TRBJ1-1	TGCGCCAGCAGCTTGGACGGTTTGGGGGGCTTCTTTGGTGAAGCTTTCTTT	CASSLDGLGGFFGEAFF
TRBD1	TRBV7-3	few	TRBJ2-3	TGTGCCAGCAGGGATGACAGGGGGCGGACAGATACGCAGTATTTT	CASRDDRGRTDTQYF
TRBD2	TRBV20-1	.	TRBJ2-3	TGCAGTGCTACACTCCGGCGGGAGGGCCAGGATACGCAGTATTTT	CSATLRREGQDTQYF
.	TRBV20-1	once	TRBJ2-5	TGCAGTGCTAGTGACAATAGGGCAATCGGAGAGACCCAGTACTTC	CSASDNRAIGETQYF
.	TRBV6-1	.	TRBJ2-1	TGTGCCAGCATGTCAGGGATTTACAATGAGCAGTTCTTC	CASMSGIYNEQFF
TRBD2	TRBV6-1	.	TRBJ2-1	TGTGCCAGCACCATCGGACTAGCGGGACGTAATGAGCAGTTCTTC	CASTIGLAGRNEQFF
.	TRBV24-1	.	TRBJ1-5	TGTGCCACCAGTGATACCGGACTGGGGTCCAGGCAGCCCCAGCATTTT	CATSDTGLGSRQPQHF
TRBD2	TRBV12-3/TRBV12-4	.	TRBJ2-3	TGTGCCAGCAGTGGACTAGCGGGAGGAGATACGCAGTATTTT	CASSGLAGGDTQYF
TRBD1	TRBV2	few	TRBJ1-3	TGTGCCACCCTAGGGACAGGGGGGCGAAACACCATATATTTT	CATLGTGGRNTIYF
.	TRBV29-1	many	TRBJ2-4	TGCAGCACCTTCCGCGTGGCGGGGACCAAAAACATTCAGTACTTC	CSTFRVAGTKNIQYF
.	TRBV27	many	TRBJ2-2	TGTGCCAGCAGTTTATGGCCTGCGAACACCGGGGAGCTGTTTTTT	CASSLWPANTGELFF
.	TRBV25-1	.	TRBJ2-2	TGTGCCAGCAGTCCCAACCAGGGGAACACCGGGGAGCTGTTTTTT	CASSPNQGNTGELFF